Sequencing of this T cell receptor beta chain was carried out in a study of blood T cell repertoires in COVID-19. The overall study: Sites in the United States, Italy and Spain provided acute and convalescent COVID-19 samples. T cells, B-cell-depleted T cells, or PBMCs provided the cDNA or gDNA that served as material.

Methods used by the authors: By means of reference gene primer amplification, nucleated cell counts were estimated. The table came from immunoSEQ multiplex PCR; TCRdb's copy has only in-frame clones and leaves some out. That table supplies the V and J calls and clone size; D and trimming were determined from the DNA. Of approximately 50,000 clones listed, around 86% were seen once; the top ten hold 6.5% to 8%. Germline assignment: CDR1 SQVTM and CDR2 ANQGSEA. V gave up 4 bases and J gave up 6 bases, with 12 bases separating them. The CDR3 extends over 12 amino acids. This chain connects TRBV29-1 to TRBJ1-2, with D perhaps TRBD1 (5 bases). The origin of this receptor is a middle-aged man with active COVID-19. The sequenced sample consisted of peripheral blood. Here the CDR3 reads CSVGLGEDGYTF. The CDR3 DNA is TGCAGCGTTGGGTTGGGGGAGGATGGCTACACCTTC. Based on the CDR3 plus reference TRBV29-1 and TRBJ1-2, the full variable domain is SAVISQKPSRDICQRGTSLTIQCQVDSQVTMMFWYRQQPGQSLTLIATANQGSEATYESGFVIDKFPISRPNLTFSTLTVSNMSPEDSSIYLCSVGLGEDGYTFGSGTRLTVV.